This record covers a single T cell receptor beta chain. The antigen remains unidentified. A read error is possible here, since a much larger clone lies one base away. Regions amplified from RNA transcripts were the TCR beta CDR3 regions. HTBI primers were employed in a first-round RT-PCR of the TCR CDR3. MiXCR was run by TCRdb on the multiplex PCR reads, yielding one entry per CDR3 protein. The sample carries a few hundred thousand distinct CDR3 sequences, about 16% recorded once. These data originate in a study of T cells in Graves' hyperthyroidism and ophthalmopathy. PBMCs were derived from 7.5 to 10 ml fresh peripheral blood. Study-wide results and limits: Most thyroid clonotypes expanded above 0.001 appeared in blood too. Patients with ophthalmopathy were separated from those with stable hyperthyroidism by a 13 V-J model. A median about 6 months before onset, the model predicted ophthalmopathy.

Sequencing was carried out using blood. The source is a woman aged 25 to 39 with Graves' hyperthyroidism.

The CDR3 coding sequence is TGTGCCAGCAGCTTAAGGGCCCTCGCAGATACGCAGTATTTT. Encoded protein: CASSLRALADTQYF. This rearrangement joins TRBV11-2 to TRBJ2-3; no clear D gene. CDR1 is SGHAT and CDR2 is FQNNGV in the germline V gene. This CDR3 region has 14 residues. V was pared by 2 bases and J by 4 bases, with 10 bases between.